The clone carrying this T cell receptor (beta chain) was seen at least ten times. The data were taken from a study of T cells in Graves' hyperthyroidism and ophthalmopathy. TCR beta CDR3 sequences were amplified from RNA transcripts. TCR CDR3 regions were first amplified by RT-PCR with HTBI primers. TCRdb re-derived calls from the multiplex PCR reads in MiXCR, one entry per CDR3 protein. This sample yields fewer than 350,000 distinct CDR3 sequences, of which 15% to 20% are seen a single time; about half belongs to the top ten. Sequencing was carried out using blood. This sequence was found in a woman aged 45-60 years with Graves' hyperthyroidism.

The CDR3 region is CASSPGIPEAFF. DNA for the CDR3: TGTGCCAGCAGCCCAGGGATTCCTGAAGCTTTCTTT. The chain links TRBV7-2 to TRBJ1-1, with D perhaps TRBD1 (5 bases). The CDR3 consists of 12 residues. CDR1 SGHTA and CDR2 FQGNSA come from the germline V gene. V lost 5 bases to trimming and J lost 6 bases, with 10 bases between them.